This passage covers 17 T cell receptor beta chains from one sample sequenced in a study of blood T cell repertoires in COVID-19. TCRdb's copy holds only in-frame clones and misses some; the assay was immunoSEQ multiplex PCR. The sample has about 280,000 clones; roughly 85% are singletons. The sample consisted of peripheral blood. These receptors came from a human donor in a cohort sampled during active COVID-19.

V and J are TRBV7-9 and TRBJ1-6; 7 nucleotides align to TRBD1. The CDR3 sequence is 15 residues long. Trimming removed 5 bases from V and 7 bases from J; junction bases left unmatched: 8. The germline gives CDR1 SEHNR, CDR2 FQNEAQ (reference sequence). CDR3: CASSLTGQRNSPLHF. CDR3 DNA: TGTGCCAGCAGCCTAACGGGACAGAGAAATTCACCCCTCCACTTT. The full variable domain, with the rest looked up from reference TRBV7-9 and TRBJ1-6, is DTGVSQNPRHKITKRGQNVTFRCDPISEHNRLYWYRQTLGQGPEFLTYFQNEAQLEKSRLLSDRFSAERPKGSFSTLEIQRTEQGDSAMYLCASSLTGQRNSPLHFGNGTRLTVT.

This clone was detected a few times. The rearrangement uses TRBV11-1 and TRBJ1-5; 8 bases map to TRBD1. This CDR3 region has 14 residues. V lost 4 bases, J lost 6 bases, and 5 bases stayed unmatched. In germline, CDR1 is SGHAT, CDR2 FQDESV (reference sequence). The CDR3, as DNA: TGTGCCAGCAGCTCGGGACAGGTTGGTCAGCCCCAGCATTTT. The encoded protein is CASSSGQVGQPQHF.

This clone came up a few times. The same CDR3 is also encoded by other DNA sequences in this sample. Written as DNA, the CDR3 is TGTGCCAGCAGCGTAGATGCTAGCGGCATCTACGAGCAGTACTTC. This codes for CASSVDASGIYEQYF. The chain uses TRBV9 and TRBJ2-7; 7 positions agree with TRBD2. Germline trimming cut 0 bases from V and 3 bases from J; bases unmatched to any gene: 6. Germline V gene lookup returns CDR1 SGDLS and CDR2 YYNGEE. There are 15 residues in the CDR3.

CDR3 sequence (DNA): TGTGCCAGCAGCAAAGGGGGCGAGTCCCACACAGATACGCAGTATTTT. Translation: CASSKGGESHTDTQYF. The V call is TRBV27, the J call TRBJ2-3; TRBD1 aligns across 7 bases. J gave up 2 bases and V 6 bases, and 11 bases lay outside the gene matches. Germline CDR1 is MNHEY and CDR2 is SMNVEV (reference sequence). CDR3 length: 16 amino acids.

The chain links TRBV5-1 to TRBJ2-7; 9 bases are a match to TRBD1. V was pared by 5 bases and J by 5 bases, with 11 bases of the junction left unmatched. The CDR3 has 15 amino acids. Per the germline V gene, CDR1 is SGHRS and CDR2 is YFSETQ. The CDR3 is CASRDRGLRGDEQYF. DNA for the CDR3: TGCGCCAGCAGGGACAGGGGACTCCGGGGGGACGAGCAGTACTTC.

The chain uses TRBV28 and TRBJ1-1; 7 nucleotides line up with TRBD1. Per the germline V gene, CDR1 is MDHEN and CDR2 is SYDVKM. V trimming: 4 bases; J trimming: 1 base; junction bases outside the gene matches: 15. This CDR3 is built from 18 residues. The CDR3 here is CASSSLYKGRTGNTEAFF. The CDR3 DNA follows: TGTGCCAGCAGTTCCTTATACAAGGGTAGGACAGGGAACACTGAAGCTTTCTTT.

Here the CDR3 reads CASSYAGGPFETQYF. CDR3 sequence (DNA): TGTGCCAGCAGTTACGCGGGAGGGCCGTTTGAGACCCAGTACTTC. The V gene is TRBV6-2 or TRBV6-3, the J gene TRBJ2-5; the match to TRBD2 covers 9 bases. After removal of 2 bases from V and 5 bases from J, the junction contained 6 bases not matched to a gene. The CDR3 contains 15 residues. Germline CDR1 MNHEY, CDR2 SVGEGT.

A few counts support this clone. The gene calls are TRBV5-1 and TRBJ2-7, with 14 bases that match TRBD2. V dropped 3 bases and J dropped 6; count of bases not matched to a gene: 5. The CDR3 sequence is 15 residues long. Germline V gives CDR1 SGHRS, CDR2 YFSETQ. CDR3 nucleotide sequence: TGCGCCAGCAGCTCGACTAGCGGGAGGGCCATCGAGCAGTACTTC. The encoded protein is CASSSTSGRAIEQYF.

This CDR3 is CASSLGVANTEAFF. CDR3 in DNA: TGTGCCAGCAGCTTAGGGGTAGCGAACACTGAAGCTTTCTTT. V gene TRBV7-9 combines with J gene TRBJ1-1; D gene ambiguous. Trimming took off 1 base at V and 1 base at J, with 7 bases between the two ends. The germline CDR1 and CDR2 sequences are SEHNR and FQNEAQ (reference sequence). The CDR3 runs to 14 residues.

This chain uses TRBV10-3 with TRBJ2-7, with 12 bases that match TRBD2. CDR3 length equals 16 residues. After removal of 3 bases from V and 0 bases from J, the junction contained 3 bases not matched to a gene. The germline V gene has CDR1 ENHRY and CDR2 SYGVKD. This chain's CDR3 is CAISDSTSGSSYEQYF. The CDR3 DNA reads as TGTGCCATCAGTGATTCGACTAGCGGGAGCTCCTACGAGCAGTACTTC.

This chain connects TRBV3-1 (or the pseudogene TRBV3-2) to TRBJ1-6, with unresolved D. Trimming left V 5 bases short and J 10 bases short, with 21 bases between. There are 16 residues in the CDR3. CDR1 and CDR2 (germline): LGHDT, YNNKEL (reference sequence). The CDR3 nucleotides are TGTGCCAGCAGCACCACAGTGATGGTATTTGGGTCACCCCTCCACTTT. Translation: CASSTTVMVFGSPLHF.

Regarding this clone: The same CDR3 is also encoded by other DNA sequences in this sample. The chain carries TRBV24-1 and TRBJ2-2; D possibly corresponds to TRBD2 (5 bases). Germline CDR1 KGHDR, CDR2 SFDVKD. This CDR3 has 13 residues. V lost 6 bases, J lost 4 bases, and 8 bases lay in between. CDR3 in DNA: TGTGCCACCAGTCGAGGAGGCACCGGGGAGCTGTTTTTT. Protein: CATSRGGTGELFF.

The chain combines TRBV5-1 with TRBJ2-7, with 9 positions matching TRBD2. Germline CDR1 SGHRS, CDR2 YFSETQ. The length of the CDR3 is 12 residues. The trim removed 4 bases at V and 6 bases at J, leaving 2 bases unmatched. The CDR3 loop reads CASSLLAGEQYF. The CDR3, as DNA: TGCGCCAGCAGCCTACTAGCGGGCGAGCAGTACTTC.

The J gene is TRBJ1-3, the V gene TRBV28; perhaps TRBD1 as D (5 bases). Germline assignment: CDR1 MDHEN and CDR2 SYDVKM. V was trimmed by 6 bases and J by 7 bases, leaving 16 bases between them. The CDR3 is 14 residues long. The CDR3 loop reads CASRAQGLENTIYF. DNA of the CDR3: TGTGCCAGCAGAGCTCAGGGTCTCGAGAACACCATATATTTT.

This chain joins TRBV7-9 and TRBJ1-1; D may be TRBD1 (5 bases). V lost 4 bases and J 9 bases, leaving 15 bases between the germline ends. CDR3 length equals 13 residues. CDR1 and CDR2 (germline): SEHNR, FQNEAQ (reference sequence). The CDR3 sequence is CASSSAGEQKAFF. In nucleotides, the CDR3 is TGTGCCAGCAGCTCCGCGGGGGAACAAAAAGCTTTCTTT.

As DNA, the CDR3 is TGTGCCAGTAGATCAGGGGGCCGGAGCACTGAAGCTTTCTTT. Translated: CASRSGGRSTEAFF. The gene calls are TRBV19 and TRBJ1-1; TRBD1 matches at 8 bases. Germline V gene lookup returns CDR1 LNHDA and CDR2 SQIVND (reference sequence). The ends lost 6 bases at V and 4 bases at J; junction bases unmatched: 7. The CDR3 runs to 14 residues. The whole variable domain, remainder taken from reference TRBV19 and TRBJ1-1, is DGGITQSPKYLFRKEGQNVTLSCEQNLNHDAMYWYRQDPGQGLRLIYYSQIVNDFQKGDIAEGYSVSREKKESFPLTVTSAQKNPTAFYLCASRSGGRSTEAFFGQGTRLTVV.

Note on this clone: The same CDR3 arises from other DNA sequences in this sample as well. This chain links TRBV6-5 with TRBJ2-1, with TRBD1 matching 8 bases. Germline loops: CDR1 MNHEY, CDR2 SVGAGI. V lost 8 bases to trimming and J lost 4 bases; unmatched junction nucleotides: 4. The CDR3 contains 13 residues. The CDR3 sequence is CASRRDRYNEQFF. DNA of the CDR3: TGTGCCAGCCGGAGGGACAGGTACAATGAGCAGTTCTTC.